One and the same sample provided the 30 T cell receptor beta chains below, sequenced in a study of shared clonotypes between healthy human individuals. TCRdb keeps only in-frame clones here, not all; method: immunoSEQ multiplex PCR. The sample has about 2 million clones, around 96% seen once. The naive CD8 population came from CD45RO-negative cells selected for CCR7, without terminally differentiated effector memory CD45RA+ cells. Sequenced: naive CD8+ T cells sorted from blood. The receptor source for this set is a young man in good health.

The chain recombines TRBV27 with TRBJ1-2; a possible D gene is TRBD1 (5 bases). V dropped 2 bases and J dropped 2 bases, with 9 bases sitting between them. The CDR3 is made up of 14 amino acids. Looked up from germline, CDR1 is MNHEY and CDR2 is SMNVEV (reference sequence). CDR3 coding DNA: TGTGCCAGCAGTTTAAATGGGGGGAACTATGGCTACACCTTC. Protein: CASSLNGGNYGYTF.

The chain uses TRBV6-1 and TRBJ1-1; D remains unclear. The CDR3 covers 15 residues. Germline CDR1 is MNHNS and CDR2 is SASEGT. V was cut by 3 bases and J by 0 bases, with 11 bases left in between. CDR3 protein: CASSDGPDLNTEAFF. The CDR3 coding sequence is TGTGCCAGCAGTGATGGACCGGATCTGAACACTGAAGCTTTCTTT.

This clone appeared once. Other nucleotide sequences from this sample produce the same CDR3. J is TRBJ2-7 and V is TRBV6-6; D unresolved. The CDR3 runs to 11 residues. CDR1 and CDR2 (germline): MNHNY, SVGAGI (reference sequence). Trimming removed 4 bases from V and 4 bases from J, with 5 bases in between. The CDR3 reads CASSSTYEQYF. The CDR3 DNA follows: TGTGCCAGCAGTTCCACTTACGAGCAGTACTTC.

The V call is TRBV28, the J call TRBJ2-1; D may be TRBD2 (7 bases). The germline V and J ends were trimmed by 3 bases and 8 bases, with 11 bases remaining between them. The CDR3 consists of 13 residues. Germline V lookup: CDR1 MDHEN, CDR2 SYDVKM. The CDR3 loop reads CASSLGAGDEQFF. CDR3 nucleotides: TGTGCCAGCAGTTTGGGGGCGGGAGATGAGCAGTTCTTC.

The chain is built from TRBV5-6 and TRBJ2-2; D is ambiguous. The V and J ends lost 4 bases and 0 bases respectively, with 13 bases between them. The CDR3 length is 16 residues. Germline assignment: CDR1 SGHDT and CDR2 YYEEEE. CDR3 in amino acids: CASSPMTHANTGELFF. In nucleotides, the CDR3 is TGTGCCAGCAGCCCTATGACTCACGCGAACACCGGGGAGCTGTTTTTT.

V and J are TRBV30 and TRBJ2-3, with TRBD2 matching over 8 bases. The CDR3 loop spans 17 amino acids. V shed 2 bases, J shed 0 bases, and the junction held 10 bases outside the gene matches. The V gene's germline CDR1 is GTSNPN and CDR2 SVGIG (reference sequence). CDR3 sequence: CAWSTPGLGLSTDTQYF. The CDR3 DNA reads TGTGCCTGGAGTACCCCGGGACTAGGCCTGAGCACAGATACGCAGTATTTT.

The chain employs TRBV19 and TRBJ1-6; D gene unclear. This CDR3 is 14 amino acids long. The ends were cut back, 0 bases at V and 9 bases at J, with 9 bases in the middle. Per germline, CDR1 LNHDA and CDR2 SQIVND (reference sequence). The CDR3 here is CASSIDELGSPLHF. In nucleotides, the CDR3 is TGTGCCAGTAGTATAGACGAGTTGGGTTCACCCCTCCACTTT.

The chain links TRBV5-1 to TRBJ2-7, with 8 bases fitting TRBD1. J gave up 6 bases and V 5 bases, and 4 bases lay outside the gene matches. There are 12 residues in the CDR3. Germline V gene data show CDR1 as SGHRS and CDR2 as YFSETQ. CDR3 sequence (DNA): TGCGCCAGCAGGACAGGGGCCTCCGAGCAGTACTTC. This sequence encodes CASRTGASEQYF.

The rearrangement joins TRBV5-4 to TRBJ2-2, with 8 bases matching TRBD1. Per the germline V gene, CDR1 is SGHNT and CDR2 is YYREEE (reference sequence). The ends lost 1 base at V and 1 base at J; junction bases unmatched: 3. The CDR3 loop spans 16 amino acids. CDR3 sequence (DNA): TGTGCCAGCAGCTTGACCGGGACAGGGAACACCGGGGAGCTGTTTTTT. Translating it yields CASSLTGTGNTGELFF.

Only one count was recorded for this clone. The rearrangement joins TRBV4-1 to TRBJ2-7, with D tentatively TRBD2 (5 bases). The CDR3 sequence is 15 residues long. Germline loops: CDR1 MGHRA, CDR2 YSYEKL. V was cut by 4 bases and J by 3 bases, with 16 bases left in between. This CDR3 is CASSPTRGSIYEQYF. In DNA form, the CDR3 reads TGCGCCAGCAGCCCCACCCGGGGAAGTATCTACGAGCAGTACTTC.

This clone was seen more than once but under ten times. Other nucleotide sequences in the sample specify the same CDR3. V usage is TRBV10-2 and J usage is TRBJ2-7; possible D gene TRBD2, 5 bases. V lost 2 bases and J 3 bases, leaving 5 bases between the germline ends. Germline assignment: CDR1 WSHSY and CDR2 SAAADI. The CDR3 runs 12 residues. The CDR3 spells CASSEAGYEQYF. CDR3 bases: TGCGCCAGCAGTGAGGCGGGCTACGAGCAGTACTTC.

The chain employs TRBV9 and TRBJ2-2; D is undetermined. The V gene's germline CDR1 is SGDLS and CDR2 YYNGEE. V lost 3 bases to trimming and J lost 9 bases, with 9 bases between them. The CDR3 covers 12 residues. The CDR3 sequence is CASSDNHRELFF. The DNA of the CDR3 is TGTGCCAGCAGCGACAATCACCGGGAGCTGTTTTTT. Looking up the rest from reference TRBV9 and TRBJ2-2 gives the full variable domain: DSGVTQTPKHLITATGQRVTLRCSPRSGDLSVYWYQQSLDQGLQFLIQYYNGEERAKGNILERFSAQQFPDLHSELNLSSLELGDSALYFCASSDNHRELFFGEGSRLTVL.

The V and J genes are TRBV7-2 and TRBJ1-1; D may be TRBD1 (5 bases). The V end lost 4 bases, the J end lost 1 base, and 19 bases lay between the germline ends. The CDR3 is 17 amino acids. The germline gives CDR1 SGHTA, CDR2 FQGNSA. The CDR3 DNA is TGTGCCAGCAGCTCAAAACTAGGGACTTTCTGGAACACTGAAGCTTTCTTT. Translating it yields CASSSKLGTFWNTEAFF.

The chain is built from TRBV5-8 and TRBJ1-5; D is ambiguous. Germline values: CDR1 SGHTS, CDR2 YDEGEE. The CDR3 contains 15 residues. With 0 bases removed from V and 2 bases from J, the gap between germline ends came to 9 bases. Here the CDR3 reads CASSLAFGGNQPQHF. CDR3 nucleotides: TGTGCCAGCAGCTTGGCCTTCGGGGGCAATCAGCCCCAGCATTTT.

The rearrangement joins TRBV5-1 to TRBJ1-1; TRBD1 agrees at 9 bases. Germline trimming cut 6 bases from V and 3 bases from J; bases unmatched to any gene: 9. The CDR3 is 15 residues long. Germline V CDR1 and CDR2: SGHRS, YFSETQ. As DNA, the CDR3 is TGCGCCAGCACCACCGGGACAGGGATGTACACTGAAGCTTTCTTT. Its protein product is CASTTGTGMYTEAFF.

This sequence joins TRBV9 and TRBJ2-2, with TRBD1 as a possible D gene (6 bases). Between the trimmed V and J ends, which lost 2 bases and 1 base, there was a span of 18 bases. This CDR3 has 18 residues. Germline CDR1 is SGDLS and CDR2 is YYNGEE. The CDR3 protein is CASSVPKAGQLNTGELFF. The CDR3 DNA reads TGTGCCAGCAGCGTCCCGAAGGCAGGACAGCTGAACACCGGGGAGCTGTTTTTT. Drawing the rest from reference TRBV9 and TRBJ2-2, the complete variable domain is DSGVTQTPKHLITATGQRVTLRCSPRSGDLSVYWYQQSLDQGLQFLIQYYNGEERAKGNILERFSAQQFPDLHSELNLSSLELGDSALYFCASSVPKAGQLNTGELFFGEGSRLTVL.

V is TRBV28 and J is TRBJ1-4, with D hard to call. V lost 3 bases to trimming and J lost 0 bases, with 5 bases between them. The length of the CDR3 is 14 residues. CDR1 is MDHEN and CDR2 is SYDVKM in the germline V gene. In nucleotides, the CDR3 is TGTGCCAGCAGTTTGGGTGCAACTAATGAAAAACTGTTTTTT. This encodes CASSLGATNEKLFF.

The gene calls are TRBV30 and TRBJ2-7, with TRBD2 identical over 12 bases. The trim removed 3 bases at V and 1 base at J, leaving 1 base unmatched. This CDR3 comprises 14 residues. Germline loops: CDR1 GTSNPN, CDR2 SVGIG (reference sequence). CDR3 bases: TGTGCCTGGAGGACTAGCGGGGGTTCCTACGAGCAGTACTTC. It is translated as CAWRTSGGSYEQYF.

The chain employs TRBV14 and TRBJ2-5; TRBD1 is a possible D gene (5 bases). The V and J ends lost 0 bases and 4 bases respectively, with 12 bases between them. This CDR3 is built from 15 residues. Germline V gene sequence: CDR1 SGHDN, CDR2 FVKESK. CDR3 sequence reads: CASSQDLSGRETQYF. In DNA, the CDR3 is TGTGCCAGCAGCCAAGATCTTTCAGGGCGAGAGACCCAGTACTTC. Full variable domain (outside the CDR3, taken from reference TRBV14 and TRBJ2-5): EAGVTQFPSHSVIEKGQTVTLRCDPISGHDNLYWYRRVMGKEIKFLLHFVKESKQDESGMPNNRFLAERTGGTYSTLKVQPAELEDSGVYFCASSQDLSGRETQYFGPGTRLLVL.

The rearrangement links TRBV11-2 to TRBJ1-4; maybe TRBD1 (6 bases). Germline values: CDR1 SGHAT, CDR2 FQNNGV. CDR3 length: 17 amino acids. The ends were cut back, 6 bases at V and 8 bases at J, with 25 bases in the middle. The CDR3 coding sequence is TGTGCCAGCAGGGAACAGTTCGGGACACCAAGCCCAGAAAAACTGTTTTTT. Translation: CASREQFGTPSPEKLFF. The entire variable domain, with the rest obtained from reference TRBV11-2 and TRBJ1-4, is as follows: EAGVAQSPRYKIIEKRQSVAFWCNPISGHATLYWYQQILGQGPKLLIQFQNNGVVDDSQLPKDRFSAERLKGVDSTLKIQPAKLEDSAVYLCASREQFGTPSPEKLFFGSGTQLSVL.

As for this clone: This sample includes further DNA sequences coding for the same CDR3. The chain employs TRBV27 and TRBJ2-7; no clear D gene. V lost 3 bases, J lost 1 base, and 7 bases lay in between. CDR3 length: 13 amino acids. CDR1 MNHEY and CDR2 SMNVEV come from the germline V gene (reference sequence). CDR3 sequence (DNA): TGTGCCAGCAGTTTTTCAGGTTCCTACGAGCAGTACTTC. Translating it yields CASSFSGSYEQYF.

J is TRBJ2-7 and V is TRBV4-1, with 11 bases lining up with TRBD1. CDR1 is MGHRA, CDR2 YSYEKL, per germline. CDR3 size: 15 residues. The V gene end was trimmed by 0 bases and the J gene end by 6 bases; junction bases not matched to a gene: 4. The CDR3 nucleotides are TGCGCCAGCAGCCAAGAAGGGACAGGGGGTTTCGAGCAGTACTTC. This encodes CASSQEGTGGFEQYF.

This chain uses TRBV6-4 with TRBJ2-3, with D possibly being TRBD1 or TRBD2 (6 bases each). Germline V lookup: CDR1 MRHNA, CDR2 SNTAGT. The ends were cut back, 9 bases at V and 1 base at J, with 20 bases in the middle. The CDR3 is 16 residues long. The CDR3 is CASRPRRGVGTDTQYF. The DNA for the CDR3 is TGTGCCAGTAGACCCCGGAGGGGGGTGGGCACAGATACGCAGTATTTT.

The J gene is TRBJ2-7, the V gene TRBV6-1; TRBD2 agrees at 8 bases. This CDR3 is 12 amino acids long. Germline V gene sequence: CDR1 MNHNS, CDR2 SASEGT. Losses at the gene ends were 10 bases for V and 1 base for J; bases not matched to a gene: 3. For the CDR3, the DNA is TGTGCCATCTTAGCGGGGTCCTACGAGCAGTACTTC. Its protein is CAILAGSYEQYF.

This chain links TRBV27 with TRBJ2-7, with D hard to call. The CDR3 covers 13 residues. V lost 0 bases and J lost 3, with 6 bases in between. CDR1 and CDR2 from the germline V gene are MNHEY and SMNVEV (reference sequence). CDR3 DNA: TGTGCCAGCAGTTTATCGACCGACTACGAGCAGTACTTC. It codes for CASSLSTDYEQYF.

The rearrangement joins TRBV7-2 to TRBJ2-5, with D hard to call. CDR3 size: 15 residues. From germline, CDR1 is SGHTA and CDR2 FQGNSA. V was pared by 2 bases and J by 1 base, with 11 bases between. The CDR3 protein is CASSLRNWGQETQYF. The CDR3 region has the DNA TGTGCCAGCAGCTTAAGGAACTGGGGCCAAGAGACCCAGTACTTC. Filled out from reference TRBV7-2 and TRBJ2-5, the complete variable domain reads GAGVSQSPSNKVTEKGKDVELRCDPISGHTALYWYRQSLGQGLEFLIYFQGNSAPDKSGLPSDRFSAERTGGSVSTLTIQRTQQEDSAVYLCASSLRNWGQETQYFGPGTRLLVL.

In the case of this clone: Other DNA sequences in this specimen translate into the identical CDR3. CDR3 residues: CASSPGQGNYGYTF. In nucleotides, the CDR3 is TGTGCCAGTAGTCCGGGACAGGGGAACTATGGCTACACCTTC. The V and J genes are TRBV19 and TRBJ1-2; TRBD1 matches 10 bases. J gave up 2 bases and V 5 bases, and 2 bases lay outside the gene matches. This CDR3 contains 14 residues. Germline assignment: CDR1 LNHDA and CDR2 SQIVND (reference sequence). The complete variable domain, with remaining parts taken from reference TRBV19 and TRBJ1-2, reads DGGITQSPKYLFRKEGQNVTLSCEQNLNHDAMYWYRQDPGQGLRLIYYSQIVNDFQKGDIAEGYSVSREKKESFPLTVTSAQKNPTAFYLCASSPGQGNYGYTFGSGTRLTVV.

The chain joins TRBV5-6 to TRBJ2-1; maybe TRBD2 (5 bases). The germline V gene encodes CDR1 SGHDT and CDR2 YYEEEE. V lost 3 bases and J 0 bases, leaving 7 bases between the germline ends. The CDR3 totals 14 residues. The CDR3 here is CASSWGDSYNEQFF. The DNA of the CDR3 is TGTGCCAGCAGCTGGGGAGACTCCTACAATGAGCAGTTCTTC.

CDR3 loop: CASSQLAGGQETQYF. The CDR3 coding sequence is TGTGCCAGCAGCCAGTTAGCGGGGGGCCAAGAGACCCAGTACTTC. This chain uses TRBV4-2 with TRBJ2-5, with 10 positions matching TRBD2. The CDR3 extends over 15 amino acids. With 3 bases clipped from V and 1 base from J, the junction kept 2 bases outside the gene matches. Germline lookup yields CDR1 LGHNA and CDR2 YNFKEQ.

The chain has TRBV27 and TRBJ2-3, with TRBD1 identical over 7 bases. Germline V gene sequence: CDR1 MNHEY, CDR2 SMNVEV (reference sequence). The CDR3 is 17 residues long. V shed 6 bases, J shed 4 bases, and the junction held 16 bases outside the gene matches. CDR3 bases: TGTGCCAGCAGAGGCCCAGGGGGTAACGTTATCGCAGATACGCAGTATTTT. Its protein product is CASRGPGGNVIADTQYF.